The rows below give T cell receptor beta chains drawn from one sample of a study of vaccination and CD4 T cells after COVID-19. These receptors' targets are unknown. TCRdb recomputed calls from the PCR reads with MiXCR, one row per CDR3 protein. This table holds around 20,000 distinct CDR3 sequences, 58% found once. The sample in question was CD4+ T cells from blood, cultured in vitro, obtained after SARS-CoV-2 vaccination. All receptors derive from a human donor who had recovered from COVID-19. The CDR3 runs from the conserved cysteine through the conserved F or W. The order of the fields is clone size, D gene, V gene, CDR3 length, J gene, CDR3 protein, CDR3 DNA. The D gene is left open where the match is weak. For some rows the clone size is stated as once, few or many, or as a class when expanded; others skip it.

>NA|TRBD2|TRBV20-1|15|TRBJ2-3
CSAPGSGRNTDTQYF
TGCAGTGCCCCGGGTAGCGGGAGGAACACAGATACGCAGTATTTT
>few|TRBD2|TRBV6-1|13|TRBJ2-1
CASRPGGGNEQFF
TGTGCCAGCCGCCCTGGGGGGGGCAATGAGCAGTTCTTC
>NA|NA|TRBV29-1|15|TRBJ2-1
CSVEVGWTHYNEQFF
TGCAGCGTTGAAGTTGGCTGGACGCACTACAATGAGCAGTTCTTC
>few|TRBD1|TRBV20-1|14|TRBJ2-3
CSAGPTGGTDTQYF
TGCAGTGCTGGACCGACAGGGGGCACAGATACGCAGTATTTT
>few|NA|TRBV21-1|14|TRBJ1-5
CASSPWDGPQPQHF
TGTGCCAGCAGCCCGTGGGACGGCCCCCAGCCCCAGCATTTT
>NA|NA|TRBV28|18|TRBJ2-5
CASSLAGTLGVGVETQYF
TGTGCCAGCAGTTTAGCGGGGACTTTGGGGGTGGGGGTGGAGACCCAGTACTTC
>few|NA|TRBV30|12|TRBJ2-7
CAWSVSAYEQYF
TGTGCCTGGAGTGTGAGCGCCTACGAGCAGTACTTC
>NA|NA|TRBV20-1|14|TRBJ1-1
CSARGGRAYTEAFF
TGCAGTGCTAGAGGAGGCAGGGCATACACTGAAGCTTTCTTT
>NA|NA|TRBV6-2/TRBV6-3|17|TRBJ2-2
CASSKRPGLANTGELFF
TGTGCCAGCTCAAAGAGACCGGGACTTGCAAACACCGGGGAGCTGTTTTTT
>NA|NA|TRBV6-2/TRBV6-3|11|TRBJ2-7
CASSPRGEQYF
TGTGCCAGCAGTCCCCGAGGCGAGCAGTACTTC
>NA|TRBD2|TRBV7-7|17|TRBJ2-5
CASSPGLAGGAGETQYF
TGTGCCAGCAGCCCGGGACTAGCGGGGGGCGCAGGAGAGACCCAGTACTTC
>NA|NA|TRBV29-1|12|TRBJ1-2
CSVEGSTDGYTF
TGCAGCGTTGAGGGCAGCACCGACGGCTACACCTTC
>NA|TRBD1|TRBV12-3/TRBV12-4|13|TRBJ2-1
CASSLRGGGEQFF
TGTGCCAGCAGTTTACGAGGGGGCGGTGAGCAGTTCTTC
>few|NA|TRBV28|16|TRBJ1-6
CASRAAQGLGNSPLHF
TGTGCCAGCAGAGCCGCCCAAGGGTTGGGCAATTCACCCCTCCACTTT
>few|NA|TRBV7-9|12|TRBJ1-2
CASSGTGGPYTF
TGTGCCAGCAGCGGAACCGGGGGACCATACACCTTC
>NA|NA|TRBV7-2|15|TRBJ1-2
CASSLGTGINYGYTF
TGTGCCAGCAGCTTAGGCACAGGGATTAACTATGGCTACACCTTC
>NA|NA|TRBV12-3/TRBV12-4|13|TRBJ1-5
CASTGDWNQPQHF
TGTGCCAGCACTGGGGATTGGAATCAGCCCCAGCATTTT
>once|NA|TRBV7-2|16|TRBJ1-1
CASSLDITGPNTEAFF
TGTGCCAGCAGCTTGGATATAACAGGACCCAACACTGAAGCTTTCTTT
>NA|NA|TRBV6-1|14|TRBJ1-2
CASREDQFIDGYTF
TGTGCCAGCAGGGAAGACCAGTTCATTGATGGCTACACCTTC
>few|TRBD1|TRBV19|15|TRBJ1-2
CASSLRTGTNYGYTF
TGTGCCAGTAGTCTTCGGACAGGGACTAACTATGGCTACACCTTC
>NA|TRBD1|TRBV24-1|16|TRBJ2-1
CATSDPAAGGHNEQFF
TGTGCCACCAGTGATCCGGCCGCAGGGGGTCACAATGAGCAGTTCTTC
>few|TRBD2|TRBV30|13|TRBJ2-5
CAWEGGGRETQYF
TGTGCCTGGGAGGGCGGGGGTCGGGAGACCCAGTACTTC
>NA|NA|TRBV6-1|13|TRBJ1-5
CASRTGSNQPQHF
TGTGCCAGCAGGACAGGTAGCAATCAGCCCCAGCATTTT
>NA|NA|TRBV7-3|13|TRBJ1-1
CASSLGKNTEAFF
TGTGCCAGCAGCTTAGGGAAGAACACTGAAGCTTTCTTT
>NA|NA|TRBV5-4|13|TRBJ2-7
CASSSSGGVEQYF
TGTGCCAGCAGCTCCTCAGGGGGGGTCGAGCAGTACTTC
>NA|TRBD1|TRBV20-1|15|TRBJ2-7
CGASPGQGAAYEQYF
TGCGGTGCAAGCCCGGGACAGGGGGCCGCGTACGAGCAGTACTTC